These 9 T cell receptor beta chains share one sample of origin, sequenced in a study of cytomegalovirus exposure and HLA in healthy donors. The method was immunoSEQ multiplex PCR; TCRdb's version includes in-frame clones alone and lacks a portion of them. The data show fewer than 400,000 clones, roughly 89% seen once. The specimen was PBMCs. The origin of the receptors is a woman between 18 and 30 years old in good health and CMV-seronegative.

V usage is TRBV5-8 and J usage is TRBJ1-2; D not certain. The CDR3 covers 16 residues. Deletions cut 9 bases from V and 4 bases from J, with 25 bases between. From germline, CDR1 is SGHTS and CDR2 YDEGEE. DNA for the CDR3: TGTGCCATCCCGGAGAGCAATGACGCATTCGCCTATGGCTACACCTTC. Its translation is CAIPESNDAFAYGYTF.

This clone was seen just once. The chain recombines TRBV18 with TRBJ2-5, with 11 positions matching TRBD2. The J segment lost 3 bases and the V segment lost 6 bases, leaving 3 bases of the junction unmatched. The germline gives CDR1 KGHSH, CDR2 LQKENI. CDR3 size: 14 residues. The CDR3 sequence is CASSPGLAEETQYF. CDR3 DNA sequence: TGTGCCAGCTCGCCGGGACTAGCGGAAGAGACCCAGTACTTC.

The CDR3 is CAWSAGTSTEQFF. As DNA, the CDR3 is TGTGCCTGGAGTGCCGGGACTAGCACTGAGCAGTTCTTC. This sequence joins TRBV30 and TRBJ2-1; TRBD2 matches at 9 bases. The V and J ends lost 1 base and 9 bases, in that order; junction bases with no gene match: 4. Looked up from germline, CDR1 is GTSNPN and CDR2 is SVGIG (reference sequence). This CDR3 comprises 13 residues. The full variable domain, rest sourced from reference TRBV30 and TRBJ2-1, is SQTIHQWPATLVQPVGSPLSLECTVEGTSNPNLYWYRQAAGRGLQLLFYSVGIGQISSEVPQNLSASRPQDRQFILSSKKLLLSDSGFYLCAWSAGTSTEQFFGPGTRLTVL.

V usage is TRBV18 and J usage is TRBJ2-7; D is ambiguous. The CDR3 runs to 14 residues. Trimming took 1 base from V and 0 from J, leaving 7 bases between them. Germline lookup yields CDR1 KGHSH and CDR2 LQKENI. CDR3 in DNA: TGTGCCAGCTCACCACGGTGGAGCTCCTACGAGCAGTACTTC. Its protein product is CASSPRWSSYEQYF.

The chain recombines TRBV4-3 with TRBJ1-2; no clear D. CDR3 length: 16 amino acids. Trimming took 4 bases from V and 3 from J, leaving 18 bases between them. The V gene's germline CDR1 is LGHNA and CDR2 YSLEER. CDR3 nucleotides: TGCGCCAGCAGCCTCAACTGGGCCGAATCCTACTATGGCTACACCTTC. This translates into CASSLNWAESYYGYTF.

This chain joins TRBV7-9 and TRBJ2-5; weak D call: TRBD1 (6 bases). The CDR3 is made up of 17 amino acids. Trimming cost V 1 base and J 1 base, with 16 bases left between them. Germline CDR1 reads SEHNR; CDR2 reads FQNEAQ (reference sequence). CDR3 protein: CASSLVQPRGIQETQYF. CDR3 nucleotides: TGTGCCAGCAGCTTAGTTCAACCCAGGGGTATCCAAGAGACCCAGTACTTC. The full variable domain, in which reference TRBV7-9 and TRBJ2-5 provide the parts outside the CDR3, is DTGVSQNPRHKITKRGQNVTFRCDPISEHNRLYWYRQTLGQGPEFLTYFQNEAQLEKSRLLSDRFSAERPKGSFSTLEIQRTEQGDSAMYLCASSLVQPRGIQETQYFGPGTRLLVL.

This rearrangement joins TRBV6-6 to TRBJ1-1, with D possibly being TRBD1 (5 bases). The V gene lost 6 bases and the J gene lost 1 base, with 15 bases spanning the gap. Germline-derived CDR1 and CDR2 are MNHNY and SVGAGI (reference sequence). The CDR3 is 15 amino acids. CDR3 amino acids: CASRKPGDSNTEAFF. In nucleotides, the CDR3 is TGTGCCAGCAGGAAGCCGGGGGATTCGAACACTGAAGCTTTCTTT.

V usage is TRBV6-5 and J usage is TRBJ1-4, with TRBD1 matching 7 bases. This CDR3 comprises 13 residues. Germline-derived CDR1 and CDR2 are MNHEY and SVGAGI. Trimming took 5 bases from V and 8 from J; bases not matched to a gene: 5. CDR3: CASSDRVQEKLFF. The CDR3 coding sequence is TGTGCCAGCAGTGACAGGGTCCAGGAAAAACTGTTTTTT.

The chain has TRBV4-1 and TRBJ2-5, with 8 bases fitting TRBD2. Germline values: CDR1 MGHRA, CDR2 YSYEKL. CDR3 size: 15 residues. Unmatched junction bases numbered 1, after V lost 0 bases and J lost 1 base. The CDR3 here is CASSQEGLAQETQYF. As DNA, the CDR3 is TGCGCCAGCAGCCAAGAAGGACTAGCCCAAGAGACCCAGTACTTC.